The present entry profiles one T cell receptor (beta chain) with its context. Its antigen is not known. Per germline, CDR1 ENHRY and CDR2 SYGVKD. The CDR3 consists of 13 residues. V was clipped by 7 bases and J by 4 bases, with 13 bases between them. The source of the sample is a study of cytomegalovirus exposure and HLA in healthy donors. General study findings and limits: V- and J-gene trimming in TCR beta was tied to a missense DCLRE1C variant by an analysis performed later.

Primers for the PCR totalled 60 Vbeta and 13 Jbeta. Sequencing was performed with immunoSEQ multiplex PCR; in TCRdb, only in-frame clones are kept and a portion is missing. The repertoire includes some 140,000 clones, over 70% of them detected once, and roughly 13% sits in the top ten. The TCR comes from a young man in good health and CMV-seropositive. The J gene is TRBJ2-5, the V gene TRBV10-3, with a tentative D call TRBD2 (7 bases). Sequenced material: PBMCs. The DNA of the CDR3 is TGTGCCATCACCACAGGGAGGGGAGAGACCCAGTACTTC. Protein product: CAITTGRGETQYF.